This T cell receptor (beta chain) derives from a study of blood T cell repertoires in COVID-19. The wider study: The cDNA or gDNA used as material had been derived from T cells, B-cell-depleted T cells, or PBMCs.

TCRdb's copy holds only in-frame clones and misses some; the assay was immunoSEQ multiplex PCR. This table has 200,000 to 250,000 clones, about 89% appearing once. This clone has a single count. V lost 3 bases and J 2 bases, leaving 13 bases between the germline ends. The germline V gene has CDR1 LGHDT and CDR2 YNNKEL (reference sequence). The CDR3 consists of 15 residues. What was sequenced was peripheral blood. The sequence came from a man in his sixties who had recovered from COVID-19. The rearrangement uses TRBV3-1 (or the pseudogene TRBV3-2) and TRBJ1-1; possibly TRBD1 for D (5 bases). In nucleotides, the CDR3 is TGTGCCAGCAGCCACCACTCGACAGTTAACACTGAAGCTTTCTTT. Translating it yields CASSHHSTVNTEAFF.